Each of the 17 T cell receptor beta chains below was sequenced from the same sample in a study of Ad26.COV2.S vaccination and SARS-CoV-2 variants. Libraries were prepared by immunoSEQ multiplex PCR; TCRdb keeps only in-frame clonotypes and omits some of them. The data show hundreds of thousands of clones, 70% to 90% seen once. Treatment defined: about 20 received Ad26.COV2.S at low or high dose, single or two shots; 5 received placebo; per-sample allocation not given. Sampling was done on day 63 after the first vaccine or placebo injection. The specimen was peripheral blood, collected in a trial of Ad26.COV2.S vaccine versus placebo. Source of these receptors: a person aged 18-65 years who received the Ad26.COV2.S COVID-19 vaccine or a placebo.

For this clone: The same CDR3 can be traced to other DNA sequences in this sample. The rearrangement links TRBV3-1 (or the pseudogene TRBV3-2) to TRBJ2-7, with D maybe TRBD1 (6 bases). CDR3 length: 13 amino acids. V was cut by 1 base and J by 4 bases, with 8 bases left in between. Germline V gives CDR1 LGHDT, CDR2 YNNKEL (reference sequence). The CDR3 nucleotides read TGTGCCAGCAGCCAAGTACAGGGATACGAGCAGTACTTC. Amino acids: CASSQVQGYEQYF.

This chain joins TRBV10-3 and TRBJ1-5, with TRBD1 matching 8 bases. Germline trimming cut 5 bases from V and 4 bases from J; bases unmatched to any gene: 13. Germline CDR1 and CDR2: ENHRY and SYGVKD. This CDR3 is 17 amino acids long. The DNA for the CDR3 is TGTGCCATCAGTCCACCTCGGTGGACAGGGCGAAATCAGCCCCAGCATTTT. Translated: CAISPPRWTGRNQPQHF.

The rearrangement uses TRBV6-4 and TRBJ2-3; 7 nucleotides match TRBD2. Germline assignment: CDR1 MRHNA and CDR2 SNTAGT. The CDR3 spans 15 residues. V lost 0 bases, J lost 4 bases, and 4 bases stayed unmatched. CDR3 sequence reads: CASSDSAGAADTQYF. The CDR3 DNA is TGTGCCAGCAGTGACTCCGCGGGAGCCGCAGATACGCAGTATTTT.

The chain carries TRBV5-1 and TRBJ2-7; 11 bases map to TRBD2. This CDR3 region has 14 residues. J lost 5 bases, V lost 1 base, and 2 bases had no gene match. In germline, CDR1 is SGHRS, CDR2 YFSETQ. CDR3 in amino acids: CASSLTSGSHEQYF. For the CDR3, the DNA is TGCGCCAGCAGCTTGACTAGCGGGAGCCACGAGCAGTACTTC.

The chain employs TRBV29-1 and TRBJ2-1; TRBD1 matches 8 bases. The V gene end was trimmed by 3 bases and the J gene end by 8 bases; junction bases not matched to a gene: 6. Germline lookup yields CDR1 SQVTM and CDR2 ANQGSEA. The CDR3 sequence is 13 residues long. The CDR3: CSVDRDRGHEQFF. CDR3 sequence (DNA): TGCAGCGTTGATCGAGACAGGGGTCATGAGCAGTTCTTC.

The rearrangement joins TRBV7-2 to TRBJ2-7; D is perhaps TRBD2 (5 bases). The germline gives CDR1 SGHTA, CDR2 FQGNSA. The CDR3 consists of 15 residues. V was trimmed by 0 bases and J by 2 bases, leaving 11 bases between them. The DNA of the CDR3 is TGTGCCAGCAGCTTAGCCGGCGGAGGAGCCTACGAGCAGTACTTC. This translates into CASSLAGGGAYEQYF.

The genes are TRBV5-8 and TRBJ2-3; the match to TRBD1 covers 9 bases. From germline, CDR1 is SGHTS and CDR2 YDEGEE. Losses at the gene ends were 4 bases for V and 2 bases for J; bases not matched to a gene: 11. The CDR3 spans 17 residues. CDR3 in amino acids: CASSRDRVEWVTDTQYF. DNA for the CDR3: TGTGCCAGCAGCAGGGACAGGGTTGAGTGGGTCACAGATACGCAGTATTTT.

V gene TRBV20-1 combines with J gene TRBJ2-7, with D perhaps TRBD1 (5 bases). In germline, CDR1 is DFQATT, CDR2 SNEGSKA (reference sequence). The CDR3 is 11 residues long. The germline V and J ends were trimmed by 5 bases and 3 bases, with 8 bases remaining between them. CDR3 sequence reads: CSAGRGYEQYF. The CDR3 region has the DNA TGCAGTGCTGGAAGGGGCTACGAGCAGTACTTC.

The chain is built from TRBV6-2 or TRBV6-3 and TRBJ1-2, with TRBD1 identical over 7 bases. The trim removed 5 bases at V and 4 bases at J, leaving 16 bases unmatched. Germline-derived CDR1 and CDR2 are MNHEY and SVGEGT. The CDR3 extends over 17 amino acids. The CDR3 loop reads CASSAHRGADPLYGYTF. The CDR3 nucleotides read TGTGCCAGCAGTGCCCACAGGGGAGCGGACCCCCTCTATGGCTACACCTTC.

The rearrangement joins TRBV9 to TRBJ1-1, with D perhaps matching TRBD1 (6 bases). The CDR3 is made up of 16 amino acids. CDR1 and CDR2 (germline): SGDLS, YYNGEE. V lost 6 bases and J lost 4, with 22 bases in between. CDR3 in DNA: TGTGCCAGCACCGCGATGGGGGGCGGTTGGGGCACTGAAGCTTTCTTT. Translation gives CASTAMGGGWGTEAFF.

The V gene is TRBV6-4, the J gene TRBJ2-1; TRBD2 aligns across 12 bases. CDR1 and CDR2 (germline): MRHNA, SNTAGT. CDR3 size: 15 residues. V lost 5 bases to trimming and J lost 5 bases; unmatched junction nucleotides: 4. CDR3 DNA: TGTGCCAGCAGTTCGACTAGCGGGGGCCACAATGAGCAGTTCTTC. This codes for CASSSTSGGHNEQFF.

This sequence joins TRBV18 and TRBJ2-6; D unresolved. Germline V gene data show CDR1 as KGHSH and CDR2 as LQKENI. The CDR3 totals 14 residues. The V end lost 8 bases, the J end lost 0 bases, and 8 bases lay between the germline ends. The DNA of the CDR3 is TGTGCCAGCCGTACATACTCTGGGGCCAACGTCCTGACTTTC. Translation: CASRTYSGANVLTF.

This clone has just a few counts. The chain joins TRBV3-1 (or the pseudogene TRBV3-2) to TRBJ2-7, with 7 bases matching TRBD2. Per the germline V gene, CDR1 is LGHDT and CDR2 is YNNKEL (reference sequence). This CDR3 contains 15 residues. V was clipped by 4 bases and J by 4 bases; unmatched bases: 10. CDR3: CASSLGSGIGYEQYF. The CDR3 bases are TGTGCCAGCAGCCTAGGAAGCGGGATAGGGTACGAGCAGTACTTC.

This clone appeared a single time. This chain connects TRBV29-1 to TRBJ2-5; TRBD2 agrees at 14 bases. Germline CDR1 SQVTM, CDR2 ANQGSEA. The CDR3 covers 17 residues. After removal of 3 bases from V and 6 bases from J, the junction contained 12 bases not matched to a gene. CDR3 sequence (DNA): TGCAGCGTTGAGGGACTAGCGGGAGTACGTATCGGGAAGACCCAGTACTTC. Protein: CSVEGLAGVRIGKTQYF.

The chain carries TRBV14 and TRBJ1-3; D is uncertain. V lost 0 bases to trimming and J lost 3 bases, with 12 bases between them. This CDR3 is 16 amino acids long. The germline V gene encodes CDR1 SGHDN and CDR2 FVKESK. CDR3 amino acids: CASSQDRGSFGNTIYF. In nucleotides, the CDR3 is TGTGCCAGCAGCCAAGATCGAGGGTCATTTGGAAACACCATATATTTT.

V usage is TRBV4-1 and J usage is TRBJ2-1; D uncertain. Trimming took off 4 bases at V and 9 bases at J, with 19 bases between the two ends. This CDR3 spans 15 amino acids. Germline V gene data show CDR1 as MGHRA and CDR2 as YSYEKL. The CDR3 is CASSPHSLEPFEQFF. The DNA for the CDR3 is TGCGCCAGCAGCCCACACTCCCTGGAGCCCTTTGAGCAGTTCTTC.

For this clone: Additional DNA sequences in this sample encode the identical CDR3. The chain combines TRBV5-1 with TRBJ1-5, with D perhaps TRBD1 (5 bases). The germline V gene encodes CDR1 SGHRS and CDR2 YFSETQ. CDR3 length equals 15 residues. With 0 bases removed from V and 1 base from J, the gap between germline ends came to 8 bases. CDR3 DNA sequence: TGCGCCAGCAGCTTGGAAGGGGCCAGCAATCAGCCCCAGCATTTT. Its translation: CASSLEGASNQPQHF. The complete variable domain, with remaining parts taken from reference TRBV5-1 and TRBJ1-5, reads KAGVTQTPRYLIKTRGQQVTLSCSPISGHRSVSWYQQTPGQGLQFLFEYFSETQRNKGNFPGRFSGRQFSNSRSEMNVSTLELGDSALYLCASSLEGASNQPQHFGDGTRLSIL.